This T cell receptor (beta chain) was obtained from a study of blood T cell repertoires in COVID-19. Turning to the study itself: T cells, B-cell-depleted T cells, or PBMCs supplied cDNA or gDNA.

Germline assignment: CDR1 MNHEY and CDR2 SVGAGI. Trimming cost V 6 bases and J 13 bases; bases outside gene matches: 15. The CDR3 covers 14 residues. In the original processing: By means of reference gene primer amplification, nucleated cell counts were estimated. Using immunoSEQ multiplex PCR, the repertoire was profiled, and TCRdb retains in-frame clones only, with some absent. V, J and clone size were drawn from that table, and D and trimming were deduced from the DNA. The sample has fewer than 150,000 clones; roughly 80% are singletons. The rearrangement uses TRBV6-5 and TRBJ1-2; 9 bases are a match to TRBD1. The sequenced sample was peripheral blood. This receptor was identified in a human donor in a cohort sampled during active COVID-19. As DNA, the CDR3 is TGTGCCAGCAGCGACCAACCGGGACAGGGAGGTAGCACCTTC. Translating it yields CASSDQPGQGGSTF.